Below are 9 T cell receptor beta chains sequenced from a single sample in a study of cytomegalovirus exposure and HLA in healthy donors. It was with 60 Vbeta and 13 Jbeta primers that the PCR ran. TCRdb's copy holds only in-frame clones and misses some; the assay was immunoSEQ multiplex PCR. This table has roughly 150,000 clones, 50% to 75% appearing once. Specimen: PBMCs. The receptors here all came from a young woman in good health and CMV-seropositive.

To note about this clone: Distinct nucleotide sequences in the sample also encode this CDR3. CDR3 protein: CASSSLTGNTEAFF. CDR3 DNA: TGCGCCAGCAGCTCCCTGACAGGGAACACTGAAGCTTTCTTT. The chain carries TRBV5-1 and TRBJ1-1; possible D gene TRBD1, 6 bases. Between the trimmed V and J ends, which lost 3 bases and 1 base, there was a span of 10 bases. The CDR3 totals 14 residues. Per germline, CDR1 SGHRS and CDR2 YFSETQ.

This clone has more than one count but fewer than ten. As DNA, the CDR3 is TGTGCCAGCAGTGTTCGGCGGGAGGGCCAGGGGGAGCTGTTTTTT. Amino acids: CASSVRREGQGELFF. The rearrangement joins TRBV2 to TRBJ2-2, with 9 nucleotides matching TRBD2. In germline, CDR1 is SNHLY, CDR2 FYNNEI. The V and J ends lost 4 bases and 8 bases, in that order; junction bases with no gene match: 8. This CDR3 has 15 residues.

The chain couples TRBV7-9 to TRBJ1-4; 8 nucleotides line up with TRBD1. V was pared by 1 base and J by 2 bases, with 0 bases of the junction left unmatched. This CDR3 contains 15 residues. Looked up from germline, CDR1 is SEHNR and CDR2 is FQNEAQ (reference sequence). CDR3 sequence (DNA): TGTGCCAGCAGCTTAGACAGGGGGACTAATGAAAAACTGTTTTTT. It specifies CASSLDRGTNEKLFF.

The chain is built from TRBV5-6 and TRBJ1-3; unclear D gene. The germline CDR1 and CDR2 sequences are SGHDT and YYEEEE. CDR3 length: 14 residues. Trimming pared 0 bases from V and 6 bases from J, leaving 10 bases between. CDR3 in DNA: TGTGCCAGCAGCTTGGGGGCTACGACAAACACCATATATTTT. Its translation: CASSLGATTNTIYF.

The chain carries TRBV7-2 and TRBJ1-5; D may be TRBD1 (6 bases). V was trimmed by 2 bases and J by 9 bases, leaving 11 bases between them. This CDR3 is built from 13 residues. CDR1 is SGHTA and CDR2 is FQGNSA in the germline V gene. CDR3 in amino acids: CASSLQGIRPQHF. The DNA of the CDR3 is TGTGCCAGCAGCTTACAGGGGATCAGGCCCCAGCATTTT.

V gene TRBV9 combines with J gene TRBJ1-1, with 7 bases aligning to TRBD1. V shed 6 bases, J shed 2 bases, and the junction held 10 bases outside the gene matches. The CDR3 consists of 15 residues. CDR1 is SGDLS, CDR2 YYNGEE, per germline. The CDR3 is CASTRDSLLNTEAFF. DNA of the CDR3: TGTGCCAGCACCCGGGACAGCCTTTTAAACACTGAAGCTTTCTTT.

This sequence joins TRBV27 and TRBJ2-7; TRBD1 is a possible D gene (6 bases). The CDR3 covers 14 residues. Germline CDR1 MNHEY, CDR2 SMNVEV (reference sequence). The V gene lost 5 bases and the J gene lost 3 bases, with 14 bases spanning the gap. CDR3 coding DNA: TGTGCCAGCAGTGTAACAGGGTCAGTCTACGAGCAGTACTTC. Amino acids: CASSVTGSVYEQYF.

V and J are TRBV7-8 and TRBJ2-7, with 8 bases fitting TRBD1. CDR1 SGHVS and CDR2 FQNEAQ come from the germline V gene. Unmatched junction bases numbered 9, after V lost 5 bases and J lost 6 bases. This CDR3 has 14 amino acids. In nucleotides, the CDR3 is TGTGCCAGCAGCCGTGGACAGGGAAGAGGCGAGCAGTACTTC. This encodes CASSRGQGRGEQYF.

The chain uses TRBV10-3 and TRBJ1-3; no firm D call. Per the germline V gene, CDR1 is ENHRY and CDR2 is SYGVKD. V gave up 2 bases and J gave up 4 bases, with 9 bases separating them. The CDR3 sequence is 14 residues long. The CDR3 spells CAISETSRGNTIYF. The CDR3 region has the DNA TGTGCCATCAGTGAGACTTCTCGCGGAAACACCATATATTTT.